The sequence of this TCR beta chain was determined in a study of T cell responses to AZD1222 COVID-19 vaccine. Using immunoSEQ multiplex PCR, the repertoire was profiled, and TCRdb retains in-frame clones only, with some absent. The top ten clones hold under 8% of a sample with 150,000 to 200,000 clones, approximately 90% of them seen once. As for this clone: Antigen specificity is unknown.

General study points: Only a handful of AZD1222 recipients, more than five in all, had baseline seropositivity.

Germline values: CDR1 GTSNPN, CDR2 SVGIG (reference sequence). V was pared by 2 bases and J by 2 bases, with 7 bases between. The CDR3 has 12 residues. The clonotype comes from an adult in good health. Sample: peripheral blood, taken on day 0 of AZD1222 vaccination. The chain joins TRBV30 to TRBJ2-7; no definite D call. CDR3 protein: CAWSLNPYEQYF. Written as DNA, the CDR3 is TGTGCCTGGAGTCTTAACCCCTACGAGCAGTACTTC.